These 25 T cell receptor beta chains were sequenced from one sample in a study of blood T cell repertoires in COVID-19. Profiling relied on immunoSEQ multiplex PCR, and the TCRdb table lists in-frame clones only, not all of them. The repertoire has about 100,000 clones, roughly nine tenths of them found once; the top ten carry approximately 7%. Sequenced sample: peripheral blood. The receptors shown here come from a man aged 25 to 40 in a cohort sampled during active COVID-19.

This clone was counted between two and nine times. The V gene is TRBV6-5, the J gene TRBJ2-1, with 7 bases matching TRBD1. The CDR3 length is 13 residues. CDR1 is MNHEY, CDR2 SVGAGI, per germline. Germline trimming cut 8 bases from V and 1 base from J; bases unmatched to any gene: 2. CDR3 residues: CASGDSSYNEQFF. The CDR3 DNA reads TGTGCCAGCGGGGACAGTTCCTACAATGAGCAGTTCTTC.

CDR3 amino acids: CAWTQNPGNTIYF. The CDR3 DNA sequence: TGTGCCTGGACCCAGAACCCTGGAAACACCATATATTTT. J is TRBJ1-3 and V is TRBV30; D remains ambiguous. Between the trimmed V and J ends, which lost 4 bases and 2 bases, there was a span of 9 bases. The CDR3 has 13 residues. The V gene's germline CDR1 is GTSNPN and CDR2 SVGIG (reference sequence).

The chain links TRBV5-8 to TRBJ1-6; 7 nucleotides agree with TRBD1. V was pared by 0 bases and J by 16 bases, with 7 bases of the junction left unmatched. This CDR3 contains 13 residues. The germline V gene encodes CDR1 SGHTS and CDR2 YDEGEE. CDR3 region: CASSLGTGPGLHF. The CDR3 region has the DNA TGTGCCAGCAGCTTGGGGACAGGTCCCGGTCTCCACTTT.

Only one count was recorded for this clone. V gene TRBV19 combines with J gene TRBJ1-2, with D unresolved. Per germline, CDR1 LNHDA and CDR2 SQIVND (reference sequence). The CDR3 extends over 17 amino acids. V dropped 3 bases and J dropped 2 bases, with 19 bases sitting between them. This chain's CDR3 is CASSILNRGPSNYGYTF. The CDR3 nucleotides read TGTGCCAGTAGTATTTTAAATCGCGGGCCATCCAACTATGGCTACACCTTC.

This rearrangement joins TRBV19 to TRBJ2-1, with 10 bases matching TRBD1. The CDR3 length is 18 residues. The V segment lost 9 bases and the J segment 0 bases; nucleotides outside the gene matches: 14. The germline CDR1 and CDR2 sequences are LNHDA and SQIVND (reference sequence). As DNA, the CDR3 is TGTGCCAGCGCTCTGGGACAGGGGTTTTTCAGCTCCTACAATGAGCAGTTCTTC. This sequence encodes CASALGQGFFSSYNEQFF.

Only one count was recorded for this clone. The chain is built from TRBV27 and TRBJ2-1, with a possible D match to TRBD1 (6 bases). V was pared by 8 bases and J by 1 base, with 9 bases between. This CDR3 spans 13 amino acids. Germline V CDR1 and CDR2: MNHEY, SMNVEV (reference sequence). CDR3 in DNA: TGTGCCAGCCAGGACAGATCCTACAATGAGCAGTTCTTC. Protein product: CASQDRSYNEQFF.

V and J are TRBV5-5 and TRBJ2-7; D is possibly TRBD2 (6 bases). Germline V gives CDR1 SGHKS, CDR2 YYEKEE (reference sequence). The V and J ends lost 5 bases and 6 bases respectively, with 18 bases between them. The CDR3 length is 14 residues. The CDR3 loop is CASSGGTEGLEQYF. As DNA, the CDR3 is TGTGCCAGCAGTGGGGGGACCGAAGGGCTCGAGCAGTACTTC.

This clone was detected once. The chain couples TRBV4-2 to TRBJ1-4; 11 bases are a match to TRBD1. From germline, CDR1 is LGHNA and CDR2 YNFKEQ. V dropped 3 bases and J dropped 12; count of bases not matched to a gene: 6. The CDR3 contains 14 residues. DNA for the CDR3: TGTGCCAGCAGCCAGATGGGGACAGGGGGTGAACTGTTTTTT. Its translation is CASSQMGTGGELFF.

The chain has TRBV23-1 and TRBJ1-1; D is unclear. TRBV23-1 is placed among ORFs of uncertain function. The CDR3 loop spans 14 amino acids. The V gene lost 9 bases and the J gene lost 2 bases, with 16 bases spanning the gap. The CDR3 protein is CARYLEQLNTEAFF. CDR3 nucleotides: TGCGCCAGGTATCTTGAACAGCTCAACACTGAAGCTTTCTTT.

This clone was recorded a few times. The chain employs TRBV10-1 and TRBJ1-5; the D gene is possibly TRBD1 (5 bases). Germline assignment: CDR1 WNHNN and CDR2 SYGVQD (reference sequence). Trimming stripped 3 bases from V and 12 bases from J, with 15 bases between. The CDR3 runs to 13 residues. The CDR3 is CASSDSRQGFQHF. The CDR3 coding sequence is TGCGCCAGCAGTGACTCCCGGCAGGGATTCCAGCATTTT.

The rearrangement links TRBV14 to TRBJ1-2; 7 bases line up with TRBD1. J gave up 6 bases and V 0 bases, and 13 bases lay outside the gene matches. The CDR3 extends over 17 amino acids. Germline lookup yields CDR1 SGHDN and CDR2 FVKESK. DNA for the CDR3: TGTGCCAGCAGCCAAGACCCCCGGCAGGGCGACAGGGATGGCTACACCTTC. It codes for CASSQDPRQGDRDGYTF.

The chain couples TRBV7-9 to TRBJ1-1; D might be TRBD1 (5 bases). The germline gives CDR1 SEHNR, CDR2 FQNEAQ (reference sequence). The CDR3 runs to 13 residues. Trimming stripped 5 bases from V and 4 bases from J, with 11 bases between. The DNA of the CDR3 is TGTGCCAGCAGCGCACGGGGGGGCACTGAAGCTTTCTTT. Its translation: CASSARGGTEAFF.

CDR3 protein: CASSLDSHGGYTF. CDR3 DNA: TGTGCCAGCAGCTTAGACAGCCATGGGGGCTACACCTTC. V gene TRBV7-9 combines with J gene TRBJ1-2; D is undetermined. There are 13 residues in the CDR3. Trimming removed 1 base at V and 8 bases at J, with 11 bases between. Germline CDR1 and CDR2: SEHNR and FQNEAQ (reference sequence).

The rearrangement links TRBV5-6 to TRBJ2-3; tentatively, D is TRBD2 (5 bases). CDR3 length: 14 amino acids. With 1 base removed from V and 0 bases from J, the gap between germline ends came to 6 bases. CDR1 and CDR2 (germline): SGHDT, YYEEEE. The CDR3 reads CASSLTGSTDTQYF. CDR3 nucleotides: TGTGCCAGCAGCTTGACGGGGAGCACAGATACGCAGTATTTT.

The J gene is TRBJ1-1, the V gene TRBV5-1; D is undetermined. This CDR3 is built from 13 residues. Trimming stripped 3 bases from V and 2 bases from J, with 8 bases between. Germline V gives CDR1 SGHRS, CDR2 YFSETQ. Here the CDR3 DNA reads TGCGCCAGCAGCTGGGAGGGTAACACTGAAGCTTTCTTT. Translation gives CASSWEGNTEAFF.

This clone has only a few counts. DNA for the CDR3: TGTGCCAGCAGCGGGCTTAAAGGATTGAACACTGAAGCTTTCTTT. Translation: CASSGLKGLNTEAFF. The chain uses TRBV11-2 and TRBJ1-1, with D uncertain. Germline V gene sequence: CDR1 SGHAT, CDR2 FQNNGV. The CDR3 extends over 15 amino acids. Trimming removed 5 bases at V and 0 bases at J, with 13 bases between.

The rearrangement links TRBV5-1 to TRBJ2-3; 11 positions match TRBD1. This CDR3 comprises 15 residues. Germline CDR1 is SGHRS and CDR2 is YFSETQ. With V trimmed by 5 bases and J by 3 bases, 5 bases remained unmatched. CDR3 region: CASSWTGGRTDTQYF. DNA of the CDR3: TGCGCCAGCAGTTGGACAGGGGGCCGGACAGATACGCAGTATTTT.

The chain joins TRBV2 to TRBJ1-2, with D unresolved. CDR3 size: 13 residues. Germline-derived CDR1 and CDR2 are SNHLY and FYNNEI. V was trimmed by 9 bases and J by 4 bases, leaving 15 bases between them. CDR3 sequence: CARELNGSYGYTF. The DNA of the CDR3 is TGTGCCAGAGAGCTCAATGGGAGCTATGGCTACACCTTC.

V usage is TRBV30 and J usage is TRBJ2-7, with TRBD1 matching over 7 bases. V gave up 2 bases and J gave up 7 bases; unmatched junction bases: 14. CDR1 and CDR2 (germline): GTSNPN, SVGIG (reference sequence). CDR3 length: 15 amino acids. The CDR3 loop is CAWSSLTGVVVEQYF. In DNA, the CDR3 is TGTGCCTGGAGTTCCCTTACAGGGGTAGTTGTAGAGCAGTACTTC.

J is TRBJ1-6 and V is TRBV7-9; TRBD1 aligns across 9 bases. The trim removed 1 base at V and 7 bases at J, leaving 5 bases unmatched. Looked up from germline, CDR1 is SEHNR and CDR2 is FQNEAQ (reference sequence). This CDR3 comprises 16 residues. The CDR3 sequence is CASSLGKDRGNSPLHF. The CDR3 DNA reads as TGTGCCAGCAGCTTAGGGAAGGACAGGGGAAATTCACCCCTCCACTTT.

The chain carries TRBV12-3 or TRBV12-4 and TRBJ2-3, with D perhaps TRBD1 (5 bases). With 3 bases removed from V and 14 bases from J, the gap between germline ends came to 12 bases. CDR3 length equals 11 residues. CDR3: CASSLGSQGYF. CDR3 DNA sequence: TGTGCCAGCAGTTTGGGCAGCCAGGGGTATTTT.

The CDR3 protein is CASSPGGGYEQYF. CDR3 sequence (DNA): TGTGCCAGCAGCCCGGGGGGGGGTTACGAGCAGTACTTC. This chain joins TRBV7-6 and TRBJ2-7, with 8 bases fitting TRBD2. The CDR3 runs to 13 residues. V lost 5 bases and J lost 4; bases outside the gene matches: 4. Germline CDR1 SGHVS, CDR2 FNYEAQ. The full variable domain, its missing parts supplied by reference TRBV7-6 and TRBJ2-7, is GAGVSQSPRYKVTKRGQDVALRCDPISGHVSLYWYRQALGQGPEFLTYFNYEAQQDKSGLPNDRFSAERPEGSISTLTIQRTEQRDSAMYRCASSPGGGYEQYFGPGTRLTVT.

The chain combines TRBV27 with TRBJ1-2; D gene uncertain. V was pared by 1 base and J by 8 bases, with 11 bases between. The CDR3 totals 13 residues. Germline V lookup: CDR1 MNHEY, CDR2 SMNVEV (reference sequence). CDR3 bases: TGTGCCAGCAGTTTATTAGGAGAAACCGGCTACACCTTC. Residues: CASSLLGETGYTF.

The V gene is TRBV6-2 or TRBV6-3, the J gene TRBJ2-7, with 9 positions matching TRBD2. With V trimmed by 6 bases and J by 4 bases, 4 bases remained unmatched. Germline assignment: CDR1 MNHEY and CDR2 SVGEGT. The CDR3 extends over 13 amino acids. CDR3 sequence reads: CASRPSGTYEQYF. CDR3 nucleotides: TGTGCCAGCAGACCTAGCGGGACGTACGAGCAGTACTTC.

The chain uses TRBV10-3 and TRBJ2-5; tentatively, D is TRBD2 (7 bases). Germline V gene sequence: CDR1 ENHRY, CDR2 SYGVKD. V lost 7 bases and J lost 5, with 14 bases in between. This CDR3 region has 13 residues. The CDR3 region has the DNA TGTGCCATCACCGGGGGGCCCCGGGAGACCCAGTACTTC. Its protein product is CAITGGPRETQYF.